The 3 T cell receptor beta chains below come from one sample, sequenced in a study of regulatory T cells in long-lasting Graves disease. Time point given: persistent/refractory GD, antithyroid drugs over 5 years with positive TRAb. PBMC RNA was the source of the TCR library. CDR3-region Arm-PCR and iRepertoire HTBI primers produced the TCR beta libraries. TCRdb re-derived calls from the multiplex PCR reads in MiXCR, one entry per CDR3 protein. The table lists 400,000 to 500,000 distinct CDR3 sequences, more than 20% of them singletons, with 7% to 10% in the top ten. The material was peripheral blood mononuclear cells (PBMCs), obtained when the disease was refractory, from a patient treated with antithyroid drugs. These TCRs come from a female donor with Graves disease.

The chain recombines TRBV7-9 with TRBJ2-2; 10 positions match TRBD2. With V trimmed by 4 bases and J by 4 bases, 6 bases remained unmatched. CDR1 SEHNR and CDR2 FQNEAQ come from the germline V gene (reference sequence). This CDR3 contains 16 residues. The CDR3: CASSSHRTSGTGELFF. The CDR3 DNA reads as TGTGCCAGCAGCTCCCACCGGACTAGCGGCACCGGGGAGCTGTTTTTT.

In its sample, this clonotype was seen many times. The rearrangement links TRBV7-8 to TRBJ2-2; D might be TRBD1 (5 bases). Trimming removed 2 bases at V and 4 bases at J, with 14 bases between. Germline V gives CDR1 SGHVS, CDR2 FQNEAQ. The CDR3 length is 16 residues. The CDR3 here is CASSLMGRIRTGELFF. In DNA form, the CDR3 reads TGTGCCAGCAGCTTAATGGGGCGCATTCGCACCGGGGAGCTGTTTTTT. The full variable domain, its missing parts supplied by reference TRBV7-8 and TRBJ2-2, is GAGVSQSPRYKVAKRGQDVALRCDPISGHVSLFWYQQALGQGPEFLTYFQNEAQLDKSGLPSDRFFAERPEGSVSTLKIQRTQQEDSAVYLCASSLMGRIRTGELFFGEGSRLTVL.

The chain uses TRBV5-1 and TRBJ2-5; D is unresolved. Per the germline V gene, CDR1 is SGHRS and CDR2 is YFSETQ. The length of the CDR3 is 12 residues. Trimming took off 4 bases at V and 7 bases at J, with 11 bases between the two ends. The CDR3 loop reads CASSVTARTQYF. The DNA of the CDR3 is TGCGCCAGCAGCGTTACAGCTAGGACCCAGTACTTC.